What follows are 27 T cell receptor beta chains derived from one specimen sequenced in a study of regulatory T cells in long-lasting Graves disease. The time point here: newly diagnosed GD, antithyroid drugs for less than 3 months. The TCR library was made from RNA extracted from PBMCs. Building of the TCR beta libraries involved iRepertoire HTBI primers and Arm-PCR of CDR3 regions. TCRdb fed the multiplex PCR reads into MiXCR, producing one record per CDR3 protein. The sample contains approximately 480,000 distinct CDR3 sequences, under 20% of which appear only once. These data also formed part of another study, on T cells in Graves' hyperthyroidism and ophthalmopathy.

This specimen was peripheral blood mononuclear cells (PBMCs), taken at new diagnosis, from a patient treated with antithyroid drugs. These receptors were taken from a man in his forties or fifties with Graves disease.

This sequence joins TRBV7-9 and TRBJ2-3; 10 bases fit TRBD1. Trimming at V came to 11 bases and at J to 6 bases, leaving 8 bases not matched to a gene. The CDR3 covers 13 residues. The germline V gene encodes CDR1 SEHNR and CDR2 FQNEAQ (reference sequence). CDR3 coding DNA: TGTGCCGGAGAGACAGGGGGCGCGGATACGCAGTATTTT. Its translation: CAGETGGADTQYF.

Only a few counts were recorded for this clonotype. This chain joins TRBV3-1 and TRBJ2-3, with D unresolved. The CDR3 loop spans 15 amino acids. Germline CDR1 and CDR2: LGHDT and YNNKEL (reference sequence). The ends were cut back, 3 bases at V and 0 bases at J, with 10 bases in the middle. The CDR3 is CASSHLGSSTDTQYF. In DNA, the CDR3 is TGTGCCAGCAGCCACCTGGGGTCTAGCACAGATACGCAGTATTTT.

The sample holds a few counts of this clonotype. This chain connects TRBV6-1 to TRBJ2-7, with D possibly TRBD2 on 6 matching bases. CDR3 size: 13 residues. The germline V gene has CDR1 MNHNS and CDR2 SASEGT. V shed 4 bases and J shed 5 bases, with 12 bases lying between them. For the CDR3, the DNA is TGTGCCAGCAGTGGTAGCGGAGGAAACGAGCAGTACTTC. It encodes CASSGSGGNEQYF.

This clonotype has ten or more counts. The chain employs TRBV20-1 and TRBJ1-2; no clear D gene. Germline loops: CDR1 DFQATT, CDR2 SNEGSKA (reference sequence). CDR3 length: 13 residues. The V and J ends lost 6 bases and 0 bases respectively, with 11 bases between them. The CDR3 is CSADLESNYGYTF. CDR3 nucleotide sequence: TGCAGTGCAGACCTAGAGTCTAACTATGGCTACACCTTC.

This clonotype was seen a few times. V usage is TRBV24-1 and J usage is TRBJ2-7; D possibly matches TRBD1 or TRBD2 (7 bases each). The CDR3 is 14 amino acids. V shed 2 bases and J shed 6 bases, with 13 bases lying between them. CDR1 and CDR2 from the germline V gene are KGHDR and SFDVKD. CDR3 loop: CATSDSGRGGEQYF. The DNA of the CDR3 is TGTGCCACCAGTGATTCTGGCAGGGGGGGCGAGCAGTACTTC.

The chain carries TRBV7-9 and TRBJ2-6; 11 nucleotides match TRBD1. V gave up 6 bases and J gave up 0 bases; unmatched junction bases: 10. CDR3 length: 19 amino acids. CDR1 SEHNR and CDR2 FQNEAQ come from the germline V gene (reference sequence). CDR3 DNA: TGTGCCAGCAGGTCAGCACCGGGACAGGGGGTCTCTGGGGCCAACGTCCTGACTTTC. Amino acids: CASRSAPGQGVSGANVLTF. The whole variable domain, filled in from reference TRBV7-9 and TRBJ2-6, reads DTGVSQNPRHKITKRGQNVTFRCDPISEHNRLYWYRQTLGQGPEFLTYFQNEAQLEKSRLLSDRFSAERPKGSFSTLEIQRTEQGDSAMYLCASRSAPGQGVSGANVLTFGAGSRLTVL.

As concerns this clonotype: Only one base separates this from a far larger clonotype, so it likely reflects a read error. V gene TRBV15 combines with J gene TRBJ2-3, with TRBD2 as a possible D gene (6 bases). Germline-derived CDR1 and CDR2 are LNHNV and YYDKDF (reference sequence). The CDR3 runs to 13 residues. The ends were cut back, 10 bases at V and 14 bases at J, with 25 bases in the middle. The chain's CDR3 is CASRRDSQGVLYF. The CDR3 nucleotides are TGTGCCAGCAGGCGGGACTCCCAAGGGGTTCTGTATTTT.

The genes are TRBV6-2 or TRBV6-3 and TRBJ2-5; TRBD2 agrees at 9 bases. The germline gives CDR1 MNHEY, CDR2 SVGEGT. The J segment lost 4 bases and the V segment lost 4 bases, leaving 16 bases of the junction unmatched. CDR3 length equals 18 residues. The CDR3 is CASSSHAGLAGSVETQYF. CDR3 DNA sequence: TGTGCCAGCAGTTCCCACGCCGGGCTAGCGGGAAGTGTAGAGACCCAGTACTTC.

This clonotype appeared many times. This chain uses TRBV11-1 with TRBJ2-7, with 7 bases fitting TRBD2. V dropped 5 bases and J dropped 1; count of bases not matched to a gene: 8. This CDR3 comprises 15 residues. Germline CDR1 and CDR2: SGHAT and FQDESV (reference sequence). The CDR3 spells CASSLGGLSSYEQYF. The CDR3 region has the DNA TGTGCCAGCAGCCTCGGGGGACTATCATCCTACGAGCAGTACTTC.

V gene TRBV20-1 combines with J gene TRBJ2-7, with 7 bases that match TRBD2. The germline CDR1 and CDR2 sequences are DFQATT and SNEGSKA (reference sequence). This CDR3 has 18 residues. With 5 bases clipped from V and 7 bases from J, the junction kept 26 bases outside the gene matches. CDR3 residues: CSAQGRLLGLSGGEEQYF. CDR3 nucleotides: TGCAGTGCTCAGGGACGCCTCCTTGGTCTATCGGGAGGAGAAGAGCAGTACTTC.

This clonotype showed up many times. The chain uses TRBV9 and TRBJ2-3; unclear D gene. Germline V gene lookup returns CDR1 SGDLS and CDR2 YYNGEE. There are 14 residues in the CDR3. Trimming cost V 4 bases and J 2 bases, with 11 bases left between them. The CDR3 bases are TGTGCCAGCAGCCTCATCTCCCACACAGATACGCAGTATTTT. Protein: CASSLISHTDTQYF.

This clonotype was seen many times. The rearrangement uses TRBV2 and TRBJ2-1; 10 nucleotides line up with TRBD1. Germline CDR1 SNHLY, CDR2 FYNNEI. J lost 6 bases, V lost 1 base, and 0 bases had no gene match. The CDR3 length is 14 residues. The CDR3 coding sequence is TGTGCCAGCAGTGAAGGGACAGGGGGCAATGAGCAGTTCTTC. It encodes CASSEGTGGNEQFF.

J is TRBJ2-7 and V is TRBV19, with D maybe TRBD2 (6 bases). The CDR3 length is 13 residues. Germline-derived CDR1 and CDR2 are LNHDA and SQIVND (reference sequence). V lost 6 bases, J lost 3 bases, and 12 bases lay in between. Here the CDR3 reads CASSLRRGYEQYF. In nucleotides, the CDR3 is TGTGCCAGTAGCTTGAGGCGGGGCTACGAGCAGTACTTC.

Only one count was recorded for this clonotype. This may be a read error, as it is one base from a much larger clone. A read error is likely, as this CDR3 ends without the conserved phenylalanine or tryptophan. This sequence joins TRBV18 and TRBJ2-7, with D possibly TRBD2 on 6 matching bases. CDR3 length: 13 amino acids. The germline V gene has CDR1 KGHSH and CDR2 LQKENI. V was pared by 6 bases and J by 3 bases, with 12 bases between. CDR3 in amino acids: CASSRDPGYEQYS. Written as DNA, the CDR3 is TGTGCCAGCTCGCGGGACCCTGGCTACGAGCAGTACTCC.

This clonotype was counted many times. The rearrangement joins TRBV12-3 or TRBV12-4 to TRBJ1-1; 7 nucleotides match TRBD1. With V trimmed by 4 bases and J by 5 bases, 7 bases remained unmatched. CDR3 size: 14 residues. The CDR3 DNA is TGTGCCAGCAGTTGGTGGGACAGAAGGACTGAAGCTTTCTTT. It translates to CASSWWDRRTEAFF.

This clonotype was detected ten times or more. The CDR3 spells CAWSVRRAREPKNIQYF. The CDR3 nucleotides read TGTGCCTGGAGTGTACGTCGGGCGAGGGAACCCAAAAACATTCAGTACTTC. The chain couples TRBV30 to TRBJ2-4, with a possible D match to TRBD2 (5 bases). CDR3 length: 17 residues. Looked up from germline, CDR1 is GTSNPN and CDR2 is SVGIG (reference sequence). Trimming pared 0 bases from V and 2 bases from J, leaving 17 bases between. Combining the CDR3 with reference TRBV30 and TRBJ2-4 gives the whole variable domain SQTIHQWPATLVQPVGSPLSLECTVEGTSNPNLYWYRQAAGRGLQLLFYSVGIGQISSEVPQNLSASRPQDRQFILSSKKLLLSDSGFYLCAWSVRRAREPKNIQYFGAGTRLSVL.

This chain connects TRBV29-1 to TRBJ1-2, with D unclear. Germline V gives CDR1 SQVTM, CDR2 ANQGSEA. The CDR3 extends over 13 amino acids. The V end lost 7 bases, the J end lost 2 bases, and 14 bases lay between the germline ends. The CDR3 bases are TGCAGCGCCGACCAGACGGGCAACTATGGCTACACCTTC. Protein product: CSADQTGNYGYTF.

This clonotype has ten or more counts. This chain links TRBV12-3 or TRBV12-4 with TRBJ2-2, with a tentative D call TRBD2 (6 bases). The length of the CDR3 is 16 residues. V gave up 7 bases and J gave up 4 bases, with 19 bases separating them. Written as DNA, the CDR3 is TGTGCCAGCACCACTTACCAGGGACTCGGCACCGGGGAGCTGTTTTTT. Translated: CASTTYQGLGTGELFF.

As to this clonotype: One end of the junction varies from germline; a read error may be responsible. The chain recombines TRBV6-5 with TRBJ2-1; D is perhaps TRBD1 or TRBD2 (5 bases each). Germline V gene sequence: CDR1 MNHEY, CDR2 SVGAGI. The CDR3 consists of 16 residues. In DNA form, the CDR3 reads TGTGCCAGCAGTTTCCCCCTTGGGGCTAGCTACTATGAGCAGTTCTTC. Its protein product is CASSFPLGASYYEQFF.

V and J are TRBV20-1 and TRBJ2-7, with D tentatively TRBD2 (6 bases). The V gene lost 6 bases and the J gene lost 2 bases, with 17 bases spanning the gap. Germline V gene sequence: CDR1 DFQATT, CDR2 SNEGSKA (reference sequence). The CDR3 loop spans 14 amino acids. In DNA, the CDR3 is TGCAGTGCCCACGAGGGACTTCGAACCTACGAGCAGTACTTC. The encoded protein is CSAHEGLRTYEQYF.

This chain uses TRBV13 with TRBJ2-5, with D perhaps TRBD1 (6 bases). Germline V CDR1 and CDR2: PRHDT, FYEKMQ (reference sequence). V dropped 10 bases and J dropped 6 bases, with 24 bases sitting between them. The CDR3 is 15 residues long. CDR3 in DNA: TGTGCCATCCCTTCCCTACAGGGTCCTCGGAAGACCCAGTACTTC. Its protein product is CAIPSLQGPRKTQYF.

Worth noting for this clonotype: This sequence may be a read error, since a much larger clone differs from it by one base. The chain combines TRBV5-1 with TRBJ2-2, with 8 bases that match TRBD2. Per the germline V gene, CDR1 is SGHRS and CDR2 is YFSETQ. V lost 5 bases and J lost 5; bases outside the gene matches: 14. This CDR3 spans 17 amino acids. The CDR3 spells CASRHAVRGGATGELFF. In DNA form, the CDR3 reads TGCGCCAGCAGACACGCTGTCCGGGGGGGCGCGACCGGGGAGCTGTTTTTT.

This clonotype was recorded a few times. The chain employs TRBV5-5 and TRBJ2-4; TRBD2 might be the D (5 bases). This CDR3 region has 17 residues. Trimming stripped 4 bases from V and 0 bases from J, with 17 bases between. The germline V gene has CDR1 SGHKS and CDR2 YYEKEE (reference sequence). The CDR3 nucleotides are TGTGCCAGCAGCCCGGACTTGGTCGCATTAGCCAAAAACATTCAGTACTTC. Protein sequence: CASSPDLVALAKNIQYF.

This clonotype was detected many times. The chain couples TRBV6-1 to TRBJ2-1; D not resolved. The germline V gene encodes CDR1 MNHNS and CDR2 SASEGT. Trimming took off 4 bases at V and 6 bases at J, with 13 bases between the two ends. The CDR3 length is 14 residues. CDR3: CASSARRKSNEQFF. Here the CDR3 DNA reads TGTGCCAGCAGTGCCCGTCGGAAGTCCAATGAGCAGTTCTTC.

This clonotype appeared many times. The chain couples TRBV29-1 to TRBJ2-1; D is undetermined. Germline CDR1 SQVTM, CDR2 ANQGSEA. The CDR3 runs 13 residues. V lost 0 bases and J 1 base, leaving 4 bases between the germline ends. The CDR3 DNA sequence: TGCAGCGTTGAAGATGCATCCTACAATGAGCAGTTCTTC. This sequence encodes CSVEDASYNEQFF.

The rearrangement links TRBV19 to TRBJ2-2, with TRBD2 matching 8 bases. The CDR3 has 16 residues. V dropped 8 bases and J dropped 5; count of bases not matched to a gene: 13. CDR1 is LNHDA and CDR2 is SQIVND in the germline V gene (reference sequence). The CDR3 sequence is CASGSVLAGGTGELFF. CDR3 bases: TGTGCCAGTGGATCTGTGTTGGCGGGAGGTACCGGGGAGCTGTTTTTT.

The V call is TRBV5-1, the J call TRBJ2-2; 10 bases are shared with TRBD1. This CDR3 has 17 residues. J was trimmed by 5 bases and V by 1 base; bases with no gene match: 8. Germline assignment: CDR1 SGHRS and CDR2 YFSETQ. In DNA form, the CDR3 reads TGCGCCAGCAGCTTGATCGGCGGGACAGGGGTTACCGGGGAGCTGTTTTTT. Its translation is CASSLIGGTGVTGELFF.